The entry that follows covers one T cell receptor (beta chain) sequence. V was shortened by 4 bases and J by 6 bases, with 18 bases between the two germline ends. Germline V gene data show CDR1 as LNHDA and CDR2 as SQIVND (reference sequence). The CDR3 sequence is 16 residues long. This sample is part of a study of identifying expanded T cells in peripheral blood. Profiled with immunoSEQ multiplex PCR; TCRdb holds only in-frame clones, not every one. This sample has some 95,000 clones; around 90% occur once, and the top ten carry approximately 6%. The source of this sequence is a person aged 18 to 70 in good health. Sequences were obtained from blood. The chain links TRBV19 to TRBJ1-4; D unclear. The CDR3 spells CASSNIMSRGDEKLFF. The DNA of the CDR3 is TGTGCCAGTAGTAACATCATGAGCCGCGGGGATGAAAAACTGTTTTTT.